Listed below are T cell receptor beta chains from one sample, sequenced in a study of cytomegalovirus exposure and HLA in healthy donors. Generated by immunoSEQ multiplex PCR, the TCRdb table keeps only in-frame clones and is missing some. The data contain about 140,000 clones, 80% of them singletons. Sequencing used PBMCs. These receptors originate from a man aged 50-60 years in good health and CMV-seronegative. CDR3s include the opening cysteine and the closing phenylalanine or tryptophan. A D gene is named only where the DNA matches it firmly. A clone size is listed for some rows: how often the clone was seen (once, few, many), or a class if it is expanded.

abundance: -
v_gene: TRBV30
d_gene: -
j_gene: TRBJ2-7
CDR3nt: TGTGCCTGGAGACGACCAGGGGGGCCTTACGAGCAGTACTTC
CDR3aa: CAWRRPGGPYEQYF

abundance: -
v_gene: TRBV2
d_gene: -
j_gene: TRBJ2-1
CDR3nt: TGTGCCAGCAGGACCTTCGGGGGGCCCGCTGAGCAGTTCTTC
CDR3aa: CASRTFGGPAEQFF

abundance: -
v_gene: TRBV30
d_gene: TRBD1
j_gene: TRBJ1-6
CDR3nt: TGTGCCTGGAGTCGGACAGGGAGGACCTATAATTCACCCCTCCACTTT
CDR3aa: CAWSRTGRTYNSPLHF

abundance: -
v_gene: TRBV7-6
d_gene: -
j_gene: TRBJ1-1
CDR3nt: TGTGCCAGCAGCTTAGGAGGGACATTTGACACTGAAGCTTTCTTT
CDR3aa: CASSLGGTFDTEAFF

abundance: -
v_gene: TRBV27
d_gene: -
j_gene: TRBJ1-5
CDR3nt: TGTGCCAGCAGTTTATCGTTCCCGGGTTCCCAGCATTTT
CDR3aa: CASSLSFPGSQHF

abundance: -
v_gene: TRBV5-4
d_gene: -
j_gene: TRBJ1-3
CDR3nt: TGTGCCAGCAACCTCCGTTCCCCGGGGGTAGCTGGAAACACCATATATTTT
CDR3aa: CASNLRSPGVAGNTIYF

abundance: -
v_gene: TRBV5-1
d_gene: -
j_gene: TRBJ2-3
CDR3nt: TGCGCCAGCAGCTCCCAGCGTCCACAGGGCACAGATACGCAGTATTTT
CDR3aa: CASSSQRPQGTDTQYF

abundance: -
v_gene: TRBV5-1
d_gene: -
j_gene: TRBJ1-1
CDR3nt: TGCGCCAGCAGCTTGCTGGGGAGCTTGAACACTGAAGCTTTCTTT
CDR3aa: CASSLLGSLNTEAFF

abundance: -
v_gene: TRBV7-2
d_gene: -
j_gene: TRBJ1-1
CDR3nt: TGTGCCAGCAGCTTAGGAAAGAGGGGGGAAGCTTTCTTT
CDR3aa: CASSLGKRGEAFF

abundance: -
v_gene: TRBV18
d_gene: -
j_gene: TRBJ2-1
CDR3nt: TGTGCCAGCTCACCAGGGACTGTCTCCTACAATGAGCAGTTCTTC
CDR3aa: CASSPGTVSYNEQFF

abundance: -
v_gene: TRBV30
d_gene: -
j_gene: TRBJ1-4
CDR3nt: TGTGCCTGGAGTTACAAGACAACTAATGAAAAACTGTTTTTT
CDR3aa: CAWSYKTTNEKLFF

abundance: few
v_gene: TRBV5-1
d_gene: -
j_gene: TRBJ2-5
CDR3nt: TGCGCCAGCAGCTTGAGGCTCGGGGGAGAGGAGACCCAGTACTTC
CDR3aa: CASSLRLGGEETQYF

abundance: -
v_gene: TRBV4-1
d_gene: TRBD2
j_gene: TRBJ2-7
CDR3nt: TGCGCCAGCAGCCAAGAGACTAGCGGAATCTCCTACGAGCAGTACTTC
CDR3aa: CASSQETSGISYEQYF

abundance: -
v_gene: TRBV5-6
d_gene: -
j_gene: TRBJ2-7
CDR3nt: TGTGCCAGCAGCTTGGTTACTTTTCCCTACGAGCAGTACTTC
CDR3aa: CASSLVTFPYEQYF

abundance: few
v_gene: TRBV5-6
d_gene: -
j_gene: TRBJ1-3
CDR3nt: TGTGCCAGCAGCTTGGATGTGGCAAACACCATATATTTT
CDR3aa: CASSLDVANTIYF

abundance: -
v_gene: TRBV5-1
d_gene: -
j_gene: TRBJ2-2
CDR3nt: TGCGCCAGCAGCTCGGGGGTCACCGGGGAGCTGTTTTTT
CDR3aa: CASSSGVTGELFF

abundance: -
v_gene: TRBV5-8
d_gene: -
j_gene: TRBJ1-2
CDR3nt: TGTGCCAGCAGCTTGGGATATGGGGCCTATGGCTACACCTTC
CDR3aa: CASSLGYGAYGYTF

abundance: -
v_gene: TRBV7-9
d_gene: TRBD1
j_gene: TRBJ2-3
CDR3nt: TGTGCCAGAGGACAGGGGCCTTCTAGCACAGATACGCAGTATTTT
CDR3aa: CARGQGPSSTDTQYF

abundance: -
v_gene: TRBV18
d_gene: TRBD1
j_gene: TRBJ2-5
CDR3nt: TGTGCCAGCTCACCCGCCGGGACAGGGGTCCTATATGAGCAGTACTTC
CDR3aa: CASSPAGTGVLYEQYF

abundance: -
v_gene: TRBV7-9
d_gene: TRBD1
j_gene: TRBJ1-1
CDR3nt: TGTGCCAGCAGCTCTCGGGACAGGGGGCCGATCTCTGAAGCTTTCTTT
CDR3aa: CASSSRDRGPISEAFF

abundance: -
v_gene: TRBV18
d_gene: TRBD2
j_gene: TRBJ2-3
CDR3nt: TGTGCCAGCTCACTAACGGGAGGCCTCACAGATACGCAGTATTTT
CDR3aa: CASSLTGGLTDTQYF

abundance: -
v_gene: TRBV29-1
d_gene: TRBD1
j_gene: TRBJ2-5
CDR3nt: TGCAGCGTACGCGGACAGGGGTCGGAGACCCAGTACTTC
CDR3aa: CSVRGQGSETQYF

abundance: few
v_gene: TRBV7-9
d_gene: TRBD2
j_gene: TRBJ2-7
CDR3nt: TGTGCCAGCAGCTCGGGACTAGCGGGTACCGAGCAGTACTTC
CDR3aa: CASSSGLAGTEQYF

abundance: -
v_gene: TRBV5-1
d_gene: -
j_gene: TRBJ1-2
CDR3nt: TGCGCCAGCAGCTTGTACGGACAGAACTATGGCTACACCTTC
CDR3aa: CASSLYGQNYGYTF

abundance: -
v_gene: TRBV19
d_gene: -
j_gene: TRBJ1-2
CDR3nt: TGTGCCAGTAAGGCAGGCATTGGCTACACCTTC
CDR3aa: CASKAGIGYTF

abundance: -
v_gene: TRBV5-1
d_gene: TRBD2
j_gene: TRBJ2-2
CDR3nt: TGCGCCAGCAGCCCGCGGGGTAGCGGGGCCCTGGGGGCCGGGGAGCTGTTTTTT
CDR3aa: CASSPRGSGALGAGELFF

abundance: -
v_gene: TRBV7-9
d_gene: -
j_gene: TRBJ2-7
CDR3nt: TGTGCCAGCAGCTTAGACAGAAGCTCCTACGAGCAGTACTTC
CDR3aa: CASSLDRSSYEQYF

abundance: -
v_gene: TRBV4-2
d_gene: TRBD1
j_gene: TRBJ2-4
CDR3nt: TGTGCCAGCAGCCAAGATGACAGGGGGCTTAGTAGCATTCAGTACTTC
CDR3aa: CASSQDDRGLSSIQYF

abundance: few
v_gene: TRBV9
d_gene: -
j_gene: TRBJ2-2
CDR3nt: TGTGCCAGCAGCTTTCAGCGGGTCGGGGAGCTGTTTTTT
CDR3aa: CASSFQRVGELFF

abundance: -
v_gene: TRBV7-9
d_gene: TRBD2
j_gene: TRBJ2-3
CDR3nt: TGTGCCAGCAGGCTAGCGGGGGTCACAGATACGCAGTATTTT
CDR3aa: CASRLAGVTDTQYF

abundance: -
v_gene: TRBV5-1
d_gene: TRBD1
j_gene: TRBJ1-1
CDR3nt: TGCGCCAGCAGCTTACCGGGACAGGGGTGGACTGAAGCTTTCTTT
CDR3aa: CASSLPGQGWTEAFF

abundance: -
v_gene: TRBV6-5
d_gene: -
j_gene: TRBJ2-1
CDR3nt: TGTGCCAGCAGCAACCCGACAGATTACAATGAGCAGTTCTTC
CDR3aa: CASSNPTDYNEQFF

abundance: -
v_gene: TRBV6-1
d_gene: -
j_gene: TRBJ1-6
CDR3nt: TGTACCAGCACTGGGCGCTCACCCCTCCACTTT
CDR3aa: CTSTGRSPLHF

abundance: -
v_gene: TRBV4-2
d_gene: TRBD1
j_gene: TRBJ2-7
CDR3nt: TGTGCCAGCAGCCAAGATTCCGGGACAGGGGGACAGAACTTC
CDR3aa: CASSQDSGTGGQNF

abundance: -
v_gene: TRBV5-6
d_gene: TRBD1
j_gene: TRBJ1-2
CDR3nt: TGTGCCAGCAGCCTTGACAGGGGTGCCTATGGCTACACCTTC
CDR3aa: CASSLDRGAYGYTF

abundance: few
v_gene: TRBV6-5
d_gene: -
j_gene: TRBJ2-5
CDR3nt: TGTGCCAGCCGCCCTCTGGGGGCATCGGGAGAGACCCAGTACTTC
CDR3aa: CASRPLGASGETQYF

abundance: -
v_gene: TRBV13
d_gene: -
j_gene: TRBJ2-1
CDR3nt: TGCGCCAGCAGACTTATTGGCAATGAGCAGTTCTTC
CDR3aa: CASRLIGNEQFF

abundance: -
v_gene: TRBV13
d_gene: TRBD2
j_gene: TRBJ2-2
CDR3nt: TGTGCCAGCCAGACTAGCGGGAGGCAAACCGGGGAGCTGTTTTTT
CDR3aa: CASQTSGRQTGELFF

abundance: -
v_gene: TRBV6-1
d_gene: TRBD2
j_gene: TRBJ2-3
CDR3nt: TGTGCCAGCAAGGAGGGACTAGCGTCAGGTACGCAGTATTTT
CDR3aa: CASKEGLASGTQYF

abundance: few
v_gene: TRBV6-5
d_gene: -
j_gene: TRBJ1-6
CDR3nt: TGTGCCAGCTGTCGCGGGTCGCAGTCACCCCTCCACTTT
CDR3aa: CASCRGSQSPLHF

abundance: -
v_gene: TRBV5-1
d_gene: -
j_gene: TRBJ2-7
CDR3nt: TGCGCCAGCAGCACCCGGGACACCCTTTCCTACGAGCAGTACTTC
CDR3aa: CASSTRDTLSYEQYF

abundance: -
v_gene: TRBV9
d_gene: -
j_gene: TRBJ1-1
CDR3nt: TGTGCCAGCAGCGTAGATCCGGGGGACACTGAAGCTTTCTTT
CDR3aa: CASSVDPGDTEAFF

abundance: once
v_gene: TRBV19
d_gene: TRBD2
j_gene: TRBJ2-1
CDR3nt: TGTGCCAGTAGTATAACTAGCGGGAGGGGTTCCTACAATGAGCAGTTCTTC
CDR3aa: CASSITSGRGSYNEQFF

abundance: few
v_gene: TRBV5-1
d_gene: TRBD1
j_gene: TRBJ1-1
CDR3nt: TGCGCCAGCAGCTTGGGGACAGGGAACACTGAAGCTTTCTTT
CDR3aa: CASSLGTGNTEAFF

abundance: -
v_gene: TRBV11-2
d_gene: TRBD1
j_gene: TRBJ2-1
CDR3nt: TGTGCCAGCAGCTTGCGGTCATGGGGGACAGGGGGAGATGAGCAGTTCTTC
CDR3aa: CASSLRSWGTGGDEQFF

abundance: -
v_gene: TRBV5-8
d_gene: -
j_gene: TRBJ1-3
CDR3nt: TGTGCCAGCAGCTTGGGGTTTAAGGGAGGAAGCAACACCATATATTTT
CDR3aa: CASSLGFKGGSNTIYF

abundance: -
v_gene: TRBV5-1
d_gene: -
j_gene: TRBJ1-1
CDR3nt: TGCGCCAGCAGTTCCCAGGGGCTAATCACTGAAGCTTTCTTT
CDR3aa: CASSSQGLITEAFF

abundance: -
v_gene: TRBV5-1
d_gene: TRBD2
j_gene: TRBJ2-3
CDR3nt: TGCGCCAGCAGCCCCAGGGAGGGGAACACAGATACGCAGTATTTT
CDR3aa: CASSPREGNTDTQYF

abundance: once
v_gene: TRBV6-5
d_gene: -
j_gene: TRBJ2-1
CDR3nt: TGTGCCAGCAGTTACGATGCCATGGCCTCCTACAATGAGCAGTTCTTC
CDR3aa: CASSYDAMASYNEQFF

abundance: -
v_gene: TRBV7-3
d_gene: TRBD1
j_gene: TRBJ2-1
CDR3nt: TGTGCCAGCAGCATCCCGGGACAGAACAATGAGCAGTTCTTC
CDR3aa: CASSIPGQNNEQFF

abundance: -
v_gene: TRBV11-1
d_gene: TRBD1
j_gene: TRBJ1-1
CDR3nt: TGTGCCAGCAGCTTATTTGACAGGGGTAGCACTGAAGCTTTCTTT
CDR3aa: CASSLFDRGSTEAFF

abundance: -
v_gene: TRBV5-1
d_gene: TRBD2
j_gene: TRBJ2-5
CDR3nt: TGCGCCAGCAGCTTGGTCCTAGCGGATCAAGAGACCCAGTACTTC
CDR3aa: CASSLVLADQETQYF

abundance: -
v_gene: TRBV6-1
d_gene: -
j_gene: TRBJ2-1
CDR3nt: TGTGCCAGCAGTGTCCCAATTGACGGGGTTGATGAGCAGTTCTTC
CDR3aa: CASSVPIDGVDEQFF